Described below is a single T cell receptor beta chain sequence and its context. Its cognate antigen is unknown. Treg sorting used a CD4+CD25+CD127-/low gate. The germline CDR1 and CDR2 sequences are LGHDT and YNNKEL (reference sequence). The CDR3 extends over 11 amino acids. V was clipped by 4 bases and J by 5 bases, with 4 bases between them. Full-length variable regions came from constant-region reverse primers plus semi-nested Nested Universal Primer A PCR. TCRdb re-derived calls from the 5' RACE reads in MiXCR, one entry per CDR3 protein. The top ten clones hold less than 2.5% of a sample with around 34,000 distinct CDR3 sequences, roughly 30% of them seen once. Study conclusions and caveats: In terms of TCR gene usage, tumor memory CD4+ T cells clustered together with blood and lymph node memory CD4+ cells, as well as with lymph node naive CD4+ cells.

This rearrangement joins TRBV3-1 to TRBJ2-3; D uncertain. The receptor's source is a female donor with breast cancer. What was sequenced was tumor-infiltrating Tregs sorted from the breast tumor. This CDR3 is CASSREDTQYF. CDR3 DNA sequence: TGTGCCAGCAGCCGAGAAGATACGCAGTATTTT.